The source of this T cell receptor (beta chain) is a study of T cell responses to AZD1222 COVID-19 vaccine. The germline gives CDR1 GTSNPN, CDR2 SVGIG (reference sequence). The CDR3 runs 17 residues. V shed 2 bases and J 8 bases; nucleotides not matched to a gene: 13. Study-wide results and limits: Spike was spanned by vaccine-associated CD4 TCRs, which were dominant at 160-218 and 743-854. Close to half of spike-specific TCRs reportedly recognize unmutated variant regions. Clonal diversity was possibly underestimated, and white British individuals and females predominated among donors.

Method: immunoSEQ multiplex PCR; TCRdb's copy keeps in-frame clones and lacks some. This sample has around 100,000 clones, with approximately 91% found just once. Regarding this clone: Antigen: not known.

The TCR comes from an adult in good health. The specimen comprised peripheral blood, sampled on day 0 of AZD1222 vaccination. V usage is TRBV30 and J usage is TRBJ1-6, with 9 nucleotides matching TRBD1. CDR3 in DNA: TGTGCCTGGAGTAGTAAAGGGGGGACAGGGATCTATTCACCCCTCCACTTT. Protein sequence: CAWSSKGGTGIYSPLHF.